These 6 T cell receptor beta chains share one sample of origin, sequenced in a study of T cell responses to AZD1222 COVID-19 vaccine. Only in-frame clones appear in the TCRdb table, and some are missing; sequencing was by immunoSEQ multiplex PCR. Of about 180,000 clones listed, 88% are singletons. The sample consisted of peripheral blood, taken 28 days after the second AZD1222 dose. The receptor source for this set is an adult who received the AZD1222 COVID-19 vaccine.

This rearrangement joins TRBV7-2 to TRBJ2-7; possible D gene TRBD2, 7 bases. Germline-derived CDR1 and CDR2 are SGHTA and FQGNSA. The V end was cut by 11 bases, the J end by 2 bases, with 19 bases between. The CDR3 loop spans 14 amino acids. CDR3 region: CACSGGGGPYEQYF. As DNA, the CDR3 is TGTGCCTGCTCCGGAGGGGGGGGACCCTACGAGCAGTACTTC.

The V call is TRBV5-5, the J call TRBJ2-7; D possibly corresponds to TRBD2 (5 bases). The CDR3 totals 12 residues. Germline assignment: CDR1 SGHKS and CDR2 YYEKEE (reference sequence). Trimming shortened V by 7 bases and J by 3 bases, and 11 bases separated the two germline ends. This CDR3 reads CASRRDGYEQYF. In DNA, the CDR3 is TGTGCCAGCCGCCGGGATGGCTACGAGCAGTACTTC. Full variable domain (remainder filled in from reference TRBV5-5 and TRBJ2-7): DAGVTQSPTHLIKTRGQQVTLRCSPISGHKSVSWYQQVLGQGPQFIFQYYEKEERGRGNFPDRFSARQFPNYSSELNVNALLLGDSALYLCASRRDGYEQYFGPGTRLTVT.

The rearrangement joins TRBV23-1 to TRBJ2-7, with TRBD2 identical over 10 bases. TRBV23-1 falls under the ORF class, with uncertain function. The CDR3 totals 19 residues. The ends lost 0 bases at V and 3 bases at J; junction bases unmatched: 14. CDR3 DNA: TGCGCCAGCAGTCAATCGGCAGGGGGCAGAGAGCGGGAGGGCTACGAGCAGTACTTC. This codes for CASSQSAGGREREGYEQYF.

This chain joins TRBV12-3 or TRBV12-4 and TRBJ2-1; 10 bases fit TRBD2. The CDR3 contains 13 residues. Germline trimming cut 2 bases from V and 15 bases from J; bases unmatched to any gene: 7. CDR3 in amino acids: CASSLLLAGPWFF. The CDR3 DNA reads TGTGCCAGCAGTTTACTACTAGCGGGACCTTGGTTCTTC.

This clone was detected only once. V and J are TRBV6-2 or TRBV6-3 and TRBJ2-7, with TRBD1 matching over 10 bases. This CDR3 contains 17 residues. The germline V gene has CDR1 MNHEY and CDR2 SVGEGT. V shed 0 bases, J shed 0 bases, and the junction held 5 bases outside the gene matches. The CDR3 here is CASSYSFRDRGSYEQYF. DNA for the CDR3: TGTGCCAGCAGTTACTCGTTCCGGGACAGGGGCTCCTACGAGCAGTACTTC.

The chain employs TRBV27 and TRBJ1-1; no firm D call. This CDR3 is built from 12 residues. Germline-derived CDR1 and CDR2 are MNHEY and SMNVEV (reference sequence). Trimming pared 4 bases from V and 1 base from J, leaving 4 bases between. CDR3 loop: CASSSGNTEAFF. The CDR3 nucleotides read TGTGCCAGCAGTTCGGGGAACACTGAAGCTTTCTTT.